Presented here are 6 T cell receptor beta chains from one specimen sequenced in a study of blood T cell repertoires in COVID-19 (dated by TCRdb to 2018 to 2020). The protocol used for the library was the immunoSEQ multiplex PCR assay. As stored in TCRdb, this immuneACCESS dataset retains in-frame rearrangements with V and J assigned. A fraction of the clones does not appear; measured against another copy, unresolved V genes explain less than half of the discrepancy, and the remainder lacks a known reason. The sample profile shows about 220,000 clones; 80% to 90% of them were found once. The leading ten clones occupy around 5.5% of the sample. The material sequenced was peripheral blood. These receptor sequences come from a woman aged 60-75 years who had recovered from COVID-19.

The CDR3 DNA is TGTGCCAGTACCTCCGCCAGGGGGAGCCGGGAGACCCAGTACTTC. Its protein is CASTSARGSRETQYF. The V call is TRBV19, the J call TRBJ2-5, with TRBD1 identical over 7 bases. Germline V gene sequence: CDR1 LNHDA, CDR2 SQIVND (reference sequence). V trimming: 7 bases; J trimming: 5 bases; junction bases outside the gene matches: 13. CDR3 length equals 15 residues.

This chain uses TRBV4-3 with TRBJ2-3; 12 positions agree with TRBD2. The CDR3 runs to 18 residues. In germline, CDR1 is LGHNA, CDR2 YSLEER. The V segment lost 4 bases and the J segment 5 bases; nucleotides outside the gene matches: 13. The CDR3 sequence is CASSPSGALAGGRDTQYF. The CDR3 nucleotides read TGCGCCAGCAGCCCCAGTGGAGCGCTAGCGGGGGGGAGAGATACGCAGTATTTT.

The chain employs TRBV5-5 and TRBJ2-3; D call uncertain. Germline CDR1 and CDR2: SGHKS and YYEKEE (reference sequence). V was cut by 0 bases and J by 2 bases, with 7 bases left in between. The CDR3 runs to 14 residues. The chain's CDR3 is CASSLVVNTDTQYF. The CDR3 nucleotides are TGTGCCAGCAGCTTGGTTGTTAACACAGATACGCAGTATTTT.

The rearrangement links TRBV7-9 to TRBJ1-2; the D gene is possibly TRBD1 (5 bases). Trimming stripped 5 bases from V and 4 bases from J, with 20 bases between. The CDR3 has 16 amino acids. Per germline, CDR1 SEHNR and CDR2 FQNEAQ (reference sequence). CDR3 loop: CASSRPSGVAVYGYTF. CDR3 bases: TGTGCCAGCAGCCGTCCGTCGGGGGTTGCGGTCTATGGCTACACCTTC. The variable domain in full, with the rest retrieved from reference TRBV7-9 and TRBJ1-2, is DTGVSQNPRHKITKRGQNVTFRCDPISEHNRLYWYRQTLGQGPEFLTYFQNEAQLEKSRLLSDRFSAERPKGSFSTLEIQRTEQGDSAMYLCASSRPSGVAVYGYTFGSGTRLTVV.

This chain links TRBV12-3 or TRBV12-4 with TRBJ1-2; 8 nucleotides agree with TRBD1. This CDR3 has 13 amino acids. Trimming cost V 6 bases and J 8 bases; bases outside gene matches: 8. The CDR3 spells CASRTDRAGGYTF. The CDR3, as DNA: TGTGCCAGCAGGACGGACAGGGCGGGCGGCTACACCTTC.

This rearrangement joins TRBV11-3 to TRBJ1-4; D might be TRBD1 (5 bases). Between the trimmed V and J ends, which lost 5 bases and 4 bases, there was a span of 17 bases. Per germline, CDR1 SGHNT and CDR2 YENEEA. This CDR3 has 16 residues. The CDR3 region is CASSNRNPPGNEKLFF. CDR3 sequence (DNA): TGTGCCAGCAGCAACAGGAACCCCCCCGGTAATGAAAAACTGTTTTTT.